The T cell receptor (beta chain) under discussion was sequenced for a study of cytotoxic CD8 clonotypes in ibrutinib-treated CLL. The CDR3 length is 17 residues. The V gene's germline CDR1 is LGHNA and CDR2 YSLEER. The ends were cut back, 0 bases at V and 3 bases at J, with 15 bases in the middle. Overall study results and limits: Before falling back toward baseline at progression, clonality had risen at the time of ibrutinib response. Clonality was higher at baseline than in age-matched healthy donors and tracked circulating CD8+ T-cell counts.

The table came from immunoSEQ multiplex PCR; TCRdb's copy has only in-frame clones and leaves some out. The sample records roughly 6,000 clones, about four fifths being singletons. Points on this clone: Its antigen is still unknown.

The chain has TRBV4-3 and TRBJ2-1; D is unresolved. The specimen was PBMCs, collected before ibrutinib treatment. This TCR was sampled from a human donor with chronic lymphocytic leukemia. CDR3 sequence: CASSQEFSRNNYNEQFF. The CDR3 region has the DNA TGCGCCAGCAGCCAAGAGTTCAGCCGTAACAACTACAATGAGCAGTTCTTC.